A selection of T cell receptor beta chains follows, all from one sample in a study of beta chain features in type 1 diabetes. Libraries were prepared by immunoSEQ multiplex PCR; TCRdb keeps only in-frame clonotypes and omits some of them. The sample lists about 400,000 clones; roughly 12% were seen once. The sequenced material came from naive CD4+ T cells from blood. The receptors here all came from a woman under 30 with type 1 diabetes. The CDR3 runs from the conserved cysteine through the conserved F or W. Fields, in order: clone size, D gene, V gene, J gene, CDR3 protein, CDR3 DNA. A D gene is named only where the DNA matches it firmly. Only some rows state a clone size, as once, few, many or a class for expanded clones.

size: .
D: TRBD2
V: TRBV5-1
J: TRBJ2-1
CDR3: CASSLEVGTKSEQFF
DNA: TGCGCCAGCAGCTTGGAGGTAGGGACTAAATCTGAGCAGTTCTTC

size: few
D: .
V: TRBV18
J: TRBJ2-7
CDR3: CASSRGAGSGLEFGYEQYF
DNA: TGTGCCAGCTCACGGGGTGCAGGCAGCGGCCTCGAGTTCGGCTACGAGCAGTACTTC

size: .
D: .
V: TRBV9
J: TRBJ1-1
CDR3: CASSVGGTEAFF
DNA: TGTGCCAGCAGCGTAGGAGGTACTGAAGCTTTCTTT

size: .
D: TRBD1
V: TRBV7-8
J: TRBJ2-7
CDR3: CASSRNRTGSFHEQYF
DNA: TGTGCCAGCAGCCGCAATCGGACAGGGTCTTTCCACGAGCAGTACTTC

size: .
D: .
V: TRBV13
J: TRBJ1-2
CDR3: CASSPRQSYGYTF
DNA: TGTGCCAGCAGCCCCCGACAGTCCTATGGCTACACCTTC

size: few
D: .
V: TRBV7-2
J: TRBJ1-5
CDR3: CASSGQSSNQPQHF
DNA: TGTGCCAGCAGCGGACAGAGTAGCAATCAGCCCCAGCATTTT

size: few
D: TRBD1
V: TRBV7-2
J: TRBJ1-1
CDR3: CASSKGQGYTEAFF
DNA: TGTGCCAGCAGCAAAGGACAGGGGTACACTGAAGCTTTCTTT

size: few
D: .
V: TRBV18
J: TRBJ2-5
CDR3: CASSPLGRSRETQYF
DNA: TGTGCCAGCTCACCGCTGGGGAGGAGTCGGGAGACCCAGTACTTC

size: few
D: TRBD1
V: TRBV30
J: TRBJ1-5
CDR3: CAWSPTGLQPQHF
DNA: TGTGCCTGGAGTCCGACAGGGTTGCAGCCCCAGCATTTT

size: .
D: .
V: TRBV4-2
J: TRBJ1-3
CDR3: CASSQETPQGGGGNTIYF
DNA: TGTGCCAGCAGCCAGGAAACTCCACAGGGAGGGGGTGGAAACACCATATATTTT

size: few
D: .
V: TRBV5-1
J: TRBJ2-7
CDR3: CASSLFGRQARDEQYF
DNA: TGCGCCAGCAGCTTGTTTGGGCGGCAGGCCAGGGACGAGCAGTACTTC

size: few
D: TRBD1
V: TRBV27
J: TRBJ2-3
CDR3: CASSWDRARDTQYF
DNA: TGTGCCAGCAGTTGGGACAGGGCGAGGGATACGCAGTATTTT

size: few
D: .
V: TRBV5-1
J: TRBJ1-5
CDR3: CASSLAGVSNQPQHF
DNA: TGCGCCAGCAGCTTGGCGGGGGTCAGCAATCAGCCCCAGCATTTT

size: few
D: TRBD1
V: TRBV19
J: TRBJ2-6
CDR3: CASTDRGGANVLTF
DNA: TGTGCCAGTACCGACAGGGGTGGGGCCAACGTCCTGACTTTC

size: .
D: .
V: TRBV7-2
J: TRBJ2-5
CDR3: CASRPQRLAGETQYF
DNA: TGTGCCAGCAGACCCCAACGCCTAGCAGGAGAGACCCAGTACTTC

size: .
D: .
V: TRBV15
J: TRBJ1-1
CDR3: CATSAITGETIEAFF
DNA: TGTGCCACCAGCGCCATCACGGGAGAAACGATTGAAGCTTTCTTT

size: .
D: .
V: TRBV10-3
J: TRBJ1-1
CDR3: CAISVGDWDTEAFF
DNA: TGTGCCATCAGTGTGGGGGACTGGGACACTGAAGCTTTCTTT

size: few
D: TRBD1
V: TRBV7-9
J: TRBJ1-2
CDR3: CASSLATGDRYTF
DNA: TGTGCCAGCAGCTTAGCAACAGGGGATCGCTACACCTTC

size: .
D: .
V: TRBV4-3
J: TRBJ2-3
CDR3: CASSPGRDTGSTDTQYF
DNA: TGCGCCAGCAGCCCAGGCCGGGACACTGGGTCCACAGATACGCAGTATTTT

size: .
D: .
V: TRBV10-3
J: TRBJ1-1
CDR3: CAISEGRLDTEAFF
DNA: TGTGCCATCAGTGAGGGCAGGCTTGACACTGAAGCTTTCTTT

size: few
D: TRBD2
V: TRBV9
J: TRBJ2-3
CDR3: CASSRAGGRGDTQYF
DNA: TGTGCCAGCAGCCGAGCGGGAGGGCGGGGAGATACGCAGTATTTT

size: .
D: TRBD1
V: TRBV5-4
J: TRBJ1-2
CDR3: CASSLGAGGDYGYTF
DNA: TGTGCCAGCAGCCTGGGTGCAGGGGGCGACTATGGCTACACCTTC

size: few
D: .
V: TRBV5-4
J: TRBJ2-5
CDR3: CASSTRELQETQYF
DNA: TGTGCCAGCAGCACACGGGAACTCCAAGAGACCCAGTACTTC

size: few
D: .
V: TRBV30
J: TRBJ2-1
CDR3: CAWGRPGSSYNEQFF
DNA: TGTGCCTGGGGAAGGCCTGGGAGCTCCTACAATGAGCAGTTCTTC